These T cell receptor beta chains were read from a single sample in a study of beta chain features in type 1 diabetes. Generated by immunoSEQ multiplex PCR, the TCRdb table keeps only in-frame clones and is missing some. The profile shows approximately 250,000 clones, 11% to 15% of them singletons. The material sequenced was naive CD4+ T cells from blood. These receptors all come from a woman between 40 and 50 years old in good health. CDR3s include the opening cysteine and the closing phenylalanine or tryptophan. The order of the fields is V gene, J gene, clone size, D gene, CDR3 DNA, CDR3 protein. D genes are given only for firm matches. The listing skips clone size in some rows; elsewhere it reads once, few, many or a size class.

TRBV4-3	TRBJ2-1	NA	TRBD2	TGCGCCAGCAGCCAAGATGGGATAGCGGGGGGCTCCTACAATGAGCAGTTCTTC	CASSQDGIAGGSYNEQFF
TRBV7-9	TRBJ2-7	few	NA	TGTGCCAGCAGCTTAGCGGGGGCAGGGAACGAGCAGTACTTC	CASSLAGAGNEQYF
TRBV6-5	TRBJ2-2	NA	NA	TGTGCCAGCAGTTACTCGTTTGGAGGCACCGGGGAGCTGTTTTTT	CASSYSFGGTGELFF
TRBV4-1	TRBJ2-4	NA	TRBD1	TGCGCCAGCAGCCAAGAGGGAGGCACAGGGGGCTTAACCAAAAACATTCAGTACTTC	CASSQEGGTGGLTKNIQYF
TRBV19	TRBJ1-2	few	NA	TGTGCCAGTAGTCTGAGGCCCTATGGCTACACCTTC	CASSLRPYGYTF
TRBV7-8	TRBJ2-2	few	NA	TGTGCCAGCAGCTTAATGGGACTGATAAACACCGGGGAGCTGTTTTTT	CASSLMGLINTGELFF
TRBV10-1	TRBJ1-2	NA	NA	TGCGCCAGCAGTGAGTCAGGCCGGGATGGCTACACCTTC	CASSESGRDGYTF
TRBV6-6	TRBJ2-5	NA	NA	TGTGCCAGCAGTTATCAAGGGGTTCTCCAAGAGACCCAGTACTTC	CASSYQGVLQETQYF
TRBV19	TRBJ2-7	many	TRBD1	TGTGCCAGTGCGACTGCCGGGCCTGGACAGGTAAAAGACGAGCAGTACTTC	CASATAGPGQVKDEQYF
TRBV11-2	TRBJ2-1	many	NA	TGTGCCAGCAACCGGTACAGGGTAAAGAACAATGAGCAGTTCTTC	CASNRYRVKNNEQFF
TRBV19	TRBJ2-5	NA	NA	TGTGCCAGTAAACAGGGTTGGCAAGAGACCCAGTACTTC	CASKQGWQETQYF
TRBV6-5	TRBJ2-7	NA	TRBD2	TGTGCCAGCAGTTACTCTACTAGCGGGGAGACCTACGAGCAGTACTTC	CASSYSTSGETYEQYF
TRBV27	TRBJ1-2	few	TRBD1	TGTGCCAGCAGTCTCCGGGACAGGGTTGGCTACACCTTC	CASSLRDRVGYTF
TRBV7-9	TRBJ2-2	NA	TRBD1	TGTGCCACGCAGACAGGGTCTGGCACCGGGGAGCTGTTTTTT	CATQTGSGTGELFF
TRBV15	TRBJ1-5	few	NA	TGTGCCACCAGGGCCCTAGGGGCGACCCCCGAGGGCAATCAGCCCCAGCATTTT	CATRALGATPEGNQPQHF
TRBV7-7	TRBJ1-4	few	NA	TGTGCTAGCAGCCGGGCCCGCGAGGGAAAACTGTTTTTT	CASSRAREGKLFF
TRBV6-5	TRBJ1-5	NA	NA	TGTGCCAGCAACGACTTTAATCAGCCCCAGCATTTT	CASNDFNQPQHF
TRBV4-1	TRBJ1-1	few	TRBD1	TGCGCCAGCAGCCAGACCGACAGGGCTGGGGGCTCTGAAGCTTTCTTT	CASSQTDRAGGSEAFF
TRBV20-1	TRBJ1-6	NA	TRBD1	TGCAGTGCTAGACAGGGGGCGGCCCTCCACTTT	CSARQGAALHF
TRBV2	TRBJ2-7	few	NA	TGTGCCGTCGGCTACGAGCAGTACTTC	CAVGYEQYF
TRBV5-1	TRBJ1-1	few	NA	TGCGCCAGCAACTTGGTGGCCAGGAATCGGATGAACACTGAAGCTTTCTTT	CASNLVARNRMNTEAFF
TRBV5-6	TRBJ2-7	NA	NA	TGTGCCAGCAGCTTCGTTAGGGGCTTCCCCGAGCAGTACTTC	CASSFVRGFPEQYF
TRBV11-2	TRBJ2-7	NA	NA	TGTGCCAGCAGCCCCAGACAGCGAGCCTACGAGCAGTACTTC	CASSPRQRAYEQYF
TRBV19	TRBJ2-5	NA	NA	TGTGCCAGTAGTGGCACAGGGCGGCAAGAGACCCAGTACTTC	CASSGTGRQETQYF
TRBV6-6	TRBJ1-2	few	TRBD1	TGTGCCAGCAGCCAAACCCTACAGGGGGAAGGGGGCTACACCTTC	CASSQTLQGEGGYTF
TRBV4-3	TRBJ2-1	few	NA	TGCGCCAGCAGCCAAGACGCGTACAATGAGCAGTTCTTC	CASSQDAYNEQFF
TRBV7-2	TRBJ1-2	NA	TRBD1	TGTGCCAGCAGCTCCGTGGACAGGGCTTTCCATGGCTACACCTTC	CASSSVDRAFHGYTF
TRBV11-2	TRBJ2-3	once	TRBD2	TGTGCCAGCAGCTTAGTATGGACGGGGGGACGCACAGATACGCAGTATTTT	CASSLVWTGGRTDTQYF
TRBV29-1	TRBJ1-2	NA	NA	TGCAGCGTTGAAGATCTGCGCTATGGCTACACCTTC	CSVEDLRYGYTF
TRBV9	TRBJ2-1	few	NA	TGTGCCAGCAGCGTTACTAGCTCCTACAATGAGCAGTTCTTC	CASSVTSSYNEQFF
TRBV5-6	TRBJ2-7	few	TRBD1	TGTGCCAGCAGCTTGACCGGACAGGGGAACTACGAGCAGTACTTC	CASSLTGQGNYEQYF
TRBV12-5	TRBJ1-2	few	TRBD1	TGTGCTAGTGGTTTGGACAGGGGGCAGGGCTACACCTTC	CASGLDRGQGYTF
TRBV5-1	TRBJ2-5	NA	TRBD2	TGCGCCAGCAGCTTGAGCGGGGCCCAAGAGACCCAGTACTTC	CASSLSGAQETQYF
TRBV7-9	TRBJ2-5	NA	NA	TGTGCCAGCAGCCTTTTAAGCCGGTCTCAAGAGACCCAGTACTTC	CASSLLSRSQETQYF
TRBV6-5	TRBJ2-3	NA	TRBD2	TGTGCCAGCAGCCGGACTAGCGGGCTTTATACGCAGTATTTT	CASSRTSGLYTQYF
TRBV5-1	TRBJ2-5	few	NA	TGCGCCAGCAGCCTTACCTTGAGCAGGGGACGGGAGACCCAGTACTTC	CASSLTLSRGRETQYF
TRBV2	TRBJ2-1	NA	TRBD1	TGTGCCAGCAGCGGACAGGGGGGGTACAATGAGCAGTTCTTC	CASSGQGGYNEQFF
TRBV11-2	TRBJ2-5	few	NA	TGTGCCAGCAGCAAACGGATAAGTGTACGGGAACAAGAGACCCAGTACTTC	CASSKRISVREQETQYF
TRBV18	TRBJ1-5	NA	NA	TGTGCCAGCTCACCTAACTCCGGGACACCTAGCAATCAGCCCCAGCATTTT	CASSPNSGTPSNQPQHF
TRBV10-3	TRBJ2-4	few	NA	TGTGCCATCAGTGAGTTAGCAGGGGCGGGCATTCAGTACTTC	CAISELAGAGIQYF
TRBV29-1	TRBJ2-1	many	TRBD1	TGCAGTGCGAGGGGACAGCCCAATGAGCAGTTCTTC	CSARGQPNEQFF
TRBV19	TRBJ1-1	NA	NA	TGTGCCAGTAGTTTCCGGGGGATGAACACTGAAGCTTTCTTT	CASSFRGMNTEAFF
TRBV9	TRBJ1-3	few	NA	TGTGCCAGCAGCCCTGCCGCAACACCTTCTGGAAACACCATATATTTT	CASSPAATPSGNTIYF
TRBV4-3	TRBJ2-7	NA	TRBD1	TGCGCCAGCAGCCAAGATCGACAGGGGGAAACCTACGAGCAGTACTTC	CASSQDRQGETYEQYF
TRBV28	TRBJ2-7	many	NA	TGTGCCAGCAGTTCCCCCGGTTACGAGCAGTACTTC	CASSSPGYEQYF
TRBV6-5	TRBJ1-2	few	NA	TGTGCCAGCAGTTATACAGCCAGTAACTATGGCTACACCTTC	CASSYTASNYGYTF
TRBV7-9	TRBJ1-5	NA	NA	TGTGCCAGCAGCTTAGGACTCCTACAGAGGGGCAATCAGCCCCAGCATTTT	CASSLGLLQRGNQPQHF
TRBV18	TRBJ1-1	NA	NA	TGTGCCAGCTCACCAAACCGTAGAGACAGTACAAACACTGAAGCTTTCTTT	CASSPNRRDSTNTEAFF
TRBV14	TRBJ1-1	NA	NA	TGTGCCAGCAGCCAAGTGGGGGGGCGAGCTTTCTTT	CASSQVGGRAFF
TRBV6-5	TRBJ2-7	few	TRBD1	TGTGCCAGCAGCAGGACAGGACCCACCTACGAGCAGTACTTC	CASSRTGPTYEQYF
TRBV18	TRBJ1-3	few	NA	TGTGCCAGCACGTACACTTTCTCGGGGGCTGGAAACACCATATATTTT	CASTYTFSGAGNTIYF
TRBV14	TRBJ2-5	NA	TRBD1	TGTGCCAGCAGCCGAGGGACAGGGGGCGTTGGAAAGACCCAGTACTTC	CASSRGTGGVGKTQYF
TRBV4-2	TRBJ2-2	few	NA	TGTGCCAGCAGCCTAGAGGGACAAACGAACACCGGGGAGCTGTTTTTT	CASSLEGQTNTGELFF
TRBV7-2	TRBJ2-5	few	TRBD2	TGTGCCAGCAGCAAGCGCGGGAGCCAAGAGACCCAGTACTTC	CASSKRGSQETQYF
TRBV12-5	TRBJ1-6	few	TRBD1	TGTGCTAGTGGCCCGGGACAGAGCTCCTATAATTCACCCCTCCACTTT	CASGPGQSSYNSPLHF